This T cell receptor (beta chain) was found in a study of Graves' ophthalmopathy and Graves' hyperthyroidism. This CDR3 has 17 amino acids. The germline V gene encodes CDR1 PRHDT and CDR2 FYEKMQ (reference sequence). The V segment lost 1 base and the J segment 0 bases; nucleotides outside the gene matches: 8. Study findings and constraints: Sensitivity of around 70% and specificity of roughly 72% were achieved by the model that predicted ophthalmopathy progression. Also, most clonotypes expanded in the thyroid above 0.001 frequency appeared in blood.

Amplification of the TCR beta CDR3 regions used RNA transcripts (as template). RT-PCR in the first round used HTBI primers; a second-round multiplex PCR followed. Using its own MiXCR run on the multiplex PCR reads, TCRdb lists one record per CDR3 protein. The data contain about 370,000 distinct CDR3 sequences, about 15% of them singletons. This clonotype has a count of ten or more. Its antigen remains unidentified. This chain joins TRBV13 and TRBJ1-2; 7 bases agree with TRBD1. This receptor was identified in an adult woman with stable Graves' hyperthyroidism. Material: peripheral blood. CDR3 bases: TGTGCCAGCAGCTTAGCCACCACAGGGGACGCTAACTATGGCTACACCTTC. Protein: CASSLATTGDANYGYTF.